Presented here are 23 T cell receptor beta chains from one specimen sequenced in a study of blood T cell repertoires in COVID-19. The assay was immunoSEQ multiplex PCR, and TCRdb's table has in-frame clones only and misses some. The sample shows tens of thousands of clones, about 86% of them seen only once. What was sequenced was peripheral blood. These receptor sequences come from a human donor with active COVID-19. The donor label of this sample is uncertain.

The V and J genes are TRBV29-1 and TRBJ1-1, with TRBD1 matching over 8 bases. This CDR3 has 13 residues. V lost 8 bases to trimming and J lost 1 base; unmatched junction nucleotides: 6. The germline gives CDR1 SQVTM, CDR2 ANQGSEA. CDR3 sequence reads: CSSRTGWNTEAFF. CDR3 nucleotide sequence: TGCAGCTCTCGGACAGGGTGGAACACTGAAGCTTTCTTT.

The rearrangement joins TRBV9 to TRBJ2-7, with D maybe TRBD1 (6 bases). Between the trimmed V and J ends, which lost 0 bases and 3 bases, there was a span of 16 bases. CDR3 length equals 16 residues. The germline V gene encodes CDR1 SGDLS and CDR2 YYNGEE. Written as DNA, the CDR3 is TGTGCCAGCAGCGTAGCCGGACAGTCGGGCATCTACGAGCAGTACTTC. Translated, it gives CASSVAGQSGIYEQYF.

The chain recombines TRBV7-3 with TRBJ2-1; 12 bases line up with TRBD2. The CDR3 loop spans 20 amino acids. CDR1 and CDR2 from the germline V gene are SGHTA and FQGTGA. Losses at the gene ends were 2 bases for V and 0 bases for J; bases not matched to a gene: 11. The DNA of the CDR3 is TGTGCCAGCAGCTTAGGGATGGGAGCTAGCGGGAGGGGCTCCTACAATGAGCAGTTCTTC. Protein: CASSLGMGASGRGSYNEQFF.

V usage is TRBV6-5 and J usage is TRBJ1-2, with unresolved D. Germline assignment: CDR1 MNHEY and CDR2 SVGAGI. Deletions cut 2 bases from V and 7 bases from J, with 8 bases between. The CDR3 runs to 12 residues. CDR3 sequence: CASSYGEAGYTF. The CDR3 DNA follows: TGTGCCAGCAGTTACGGGGAGGCTGGCTACACCTTC.

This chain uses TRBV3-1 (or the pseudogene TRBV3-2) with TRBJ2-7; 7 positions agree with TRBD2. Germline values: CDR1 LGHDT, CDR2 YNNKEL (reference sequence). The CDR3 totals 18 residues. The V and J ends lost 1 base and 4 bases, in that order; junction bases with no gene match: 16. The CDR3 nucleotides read TGTGCCAGCAGCCAAGGGCCTTTTTTAGGGAGGGTTAGGTACGAGCAGTACTTC. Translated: CASSQGPFLGRVRYEQYF.

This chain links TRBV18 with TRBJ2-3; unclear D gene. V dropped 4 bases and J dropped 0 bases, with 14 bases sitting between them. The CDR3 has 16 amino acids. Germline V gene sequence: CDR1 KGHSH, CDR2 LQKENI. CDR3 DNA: TGTGCCAGCTCACTGCCACCTAGTTCTAGCACAGATACGCAGTATTTT. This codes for CASSLPPSSSTDTQYF.

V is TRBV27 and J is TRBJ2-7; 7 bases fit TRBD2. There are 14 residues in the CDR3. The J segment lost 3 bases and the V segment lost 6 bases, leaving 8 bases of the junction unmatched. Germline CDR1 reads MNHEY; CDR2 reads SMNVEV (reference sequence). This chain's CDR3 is CASRPGAGFYEQYF. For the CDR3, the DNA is TGTGCCAGCAGGCCGGGAGCGGGATTCTACGAGCAGTACTTC.

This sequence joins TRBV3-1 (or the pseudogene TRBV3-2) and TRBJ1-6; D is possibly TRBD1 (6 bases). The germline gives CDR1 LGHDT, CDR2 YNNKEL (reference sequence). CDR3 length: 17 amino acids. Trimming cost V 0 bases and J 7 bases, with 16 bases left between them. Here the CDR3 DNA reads TGTGCCAGCAGCCAAGATCGGATCAGGGGAGACAATTCACCCCTCCACTTT. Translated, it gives CASSQDRIRGDNSPLHF.

In nucleotides, the CDR3 is TGCGCCAGCAGCCAAGGTGGACTAGCGGGAATTCGCTCCTACAATGAGCAGTTCTTC. Translation: CASSQGGLAGIRSYNEQFF. The chain joins TRBV4-1 to TRBJ2-1; 12 bases are a match to TRBD2. After removal of 1 base from V and 0 bases from J, the junction contained 7 bases not matched to a gene. Germline CDR1 MGHRA, CDR2 YSYEKL. The CDR3 covers 19 residues.

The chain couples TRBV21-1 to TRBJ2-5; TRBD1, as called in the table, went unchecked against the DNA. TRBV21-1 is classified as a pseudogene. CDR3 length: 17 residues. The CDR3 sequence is CATGTSMNLWGLETQYF. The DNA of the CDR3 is TGTGCCACCGGGACATCTATGAATTTATGGGGGCTAGAGACCCAGTACTTC.

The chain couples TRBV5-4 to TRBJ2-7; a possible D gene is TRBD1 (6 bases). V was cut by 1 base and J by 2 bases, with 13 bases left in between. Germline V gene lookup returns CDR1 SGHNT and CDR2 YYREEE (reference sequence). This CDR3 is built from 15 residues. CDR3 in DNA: TGTGCCAGCAGCTTGTCTCAGACAGGTACCTACGAGCAGTACTTC. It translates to CASSLSQTGTYEQYF.

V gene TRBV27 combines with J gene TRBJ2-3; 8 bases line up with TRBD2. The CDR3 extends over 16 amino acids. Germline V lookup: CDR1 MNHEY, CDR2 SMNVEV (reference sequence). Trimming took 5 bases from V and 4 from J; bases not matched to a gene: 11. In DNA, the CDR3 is TGTGCCAGCAGTCGGCTGACTAGCGTCCCCGCAGATACGCAGTATTTT. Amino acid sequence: CASSRLTSVPADTQYF.

The CDR3 nucleotides are TGTGCCAGCAGCTACGGACTAGCGGGAGTTTCAGATACGCAGTATTTT. Protein product: CASSYGLAGVSDTQYF. The chain employs TRBV11-3 and TRBJ2-3, with 13 bases that match TRBD2. V lost 4 bases and J lost 4; bases outside the gene matches: 5. This CDR3 has 16 residues. Germline-derived CDR1 and CDR2 are SGHNT and YENEEA.

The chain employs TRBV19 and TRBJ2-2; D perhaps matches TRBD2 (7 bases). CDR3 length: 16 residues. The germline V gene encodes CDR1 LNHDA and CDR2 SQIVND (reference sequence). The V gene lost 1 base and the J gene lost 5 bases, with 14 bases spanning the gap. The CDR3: CASSIGRGAQTGELFF. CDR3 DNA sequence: TGTGCCAGTAGTATAGGTCGGGGGGCGCAGACCGGGGAGCTGTTTTTT.

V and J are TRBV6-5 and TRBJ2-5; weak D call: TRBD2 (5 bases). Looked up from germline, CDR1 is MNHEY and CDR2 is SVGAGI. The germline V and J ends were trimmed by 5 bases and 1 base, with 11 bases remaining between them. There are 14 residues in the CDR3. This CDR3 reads CASSTPGFQETQYF. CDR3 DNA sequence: TGTGCCAGCAGTACTCCGGGATTCCAAGAGACCCAGTACTTC.

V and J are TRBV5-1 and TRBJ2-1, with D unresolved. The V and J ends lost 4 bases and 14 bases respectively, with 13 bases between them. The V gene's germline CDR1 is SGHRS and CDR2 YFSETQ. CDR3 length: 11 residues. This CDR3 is CASSSAREEFF. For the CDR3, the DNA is TGCGCCAGCAGCAGTGCTCGAGAAGAGTTCTTC.

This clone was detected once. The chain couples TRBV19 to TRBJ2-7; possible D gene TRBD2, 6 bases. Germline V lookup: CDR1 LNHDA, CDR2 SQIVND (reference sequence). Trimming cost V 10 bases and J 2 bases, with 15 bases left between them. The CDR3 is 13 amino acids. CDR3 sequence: CATDSGEPYEQYF. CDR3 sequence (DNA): TGTGCCACGGACTCGGGGGAGCCCTACGAGCAGTACTTC.

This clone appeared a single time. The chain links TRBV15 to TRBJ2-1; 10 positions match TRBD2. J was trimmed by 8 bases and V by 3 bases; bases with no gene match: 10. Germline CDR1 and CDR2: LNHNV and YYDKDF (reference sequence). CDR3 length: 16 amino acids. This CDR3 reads CATSRGSGGLSHEQFF. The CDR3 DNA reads TGTGCCACCAGCAGGGGTAGCGGGGGGCTTTCGCATGAGCAGTTCTTC.

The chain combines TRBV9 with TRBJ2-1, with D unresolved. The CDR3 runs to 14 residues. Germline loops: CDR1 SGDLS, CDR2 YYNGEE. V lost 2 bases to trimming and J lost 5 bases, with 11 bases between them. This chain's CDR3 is CASSVRNYHNEQFF. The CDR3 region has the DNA TGTGCCAGCAGCGTCAGAAACTACCACAATGAGCAGTTCTTC.

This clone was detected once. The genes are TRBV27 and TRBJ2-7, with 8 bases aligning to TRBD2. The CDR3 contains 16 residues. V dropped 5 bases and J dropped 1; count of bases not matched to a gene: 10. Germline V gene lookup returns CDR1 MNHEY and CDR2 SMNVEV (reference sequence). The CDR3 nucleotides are TGTGCCAGCAGTCCGAGTTTGGGCGGGAGGTCCTACGAGCAGTACTTC. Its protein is CASSPSLGGRSYEQYF.

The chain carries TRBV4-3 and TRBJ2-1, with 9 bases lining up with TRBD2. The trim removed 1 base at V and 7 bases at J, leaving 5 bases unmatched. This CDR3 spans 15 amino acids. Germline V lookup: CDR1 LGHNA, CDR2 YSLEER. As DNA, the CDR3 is TGCGCCAGCAGCCAAGGGACTAGCGTTGAGAATGAGCAGTTCTTC. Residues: CASSQGTSVENEQFF.

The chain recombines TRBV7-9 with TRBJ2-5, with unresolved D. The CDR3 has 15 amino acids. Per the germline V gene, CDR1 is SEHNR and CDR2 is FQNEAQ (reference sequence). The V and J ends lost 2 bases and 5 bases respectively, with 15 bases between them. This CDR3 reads CASSLSRTGRETQYF. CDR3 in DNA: TGTGCCAGCAGCTTAAGTAGAACGGGTAGGGAGACCCAGTACTTC. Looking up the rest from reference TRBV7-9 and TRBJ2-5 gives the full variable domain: DTGVSQNPRHKITKRGQNVTFRCDPISEHNRLYWYRQTLGQGPEFLTYFQNEAQLEKSRLLSDRFSAERPKGSFSTLEIQRTEQGDSAMYLCASSLSRTGRETQYFGPGTRLLVL.

This CDR3 is CASSPIGGRYNEQFF. The CDR3, as DNA: TGTGCCAGCTCACCGATCGGGGGACGGTACAATGAGCAGTTCTTC. The rearrangement links TRBV18 to TRBJ2-1; D perhaps matches TRBD2 (6 bases). The V gene lost 3 bases and the J gene lost 4 bases, with 13 bases spanning the gap. The CDR3 has 15 amino acids. Germline assignment: CDR1 KGHSH and CDR2 LQKENI.